This is a list of T cell receptor beta chains from one sample in a study of blood T cell repertoires in COVID-19. Repertoires were generated with immunoSEQ multiplex PCR, while TCRdb's copy carries only in-frame clones and drops some. The sample shows under 250,000 clones, over 80% of them seen only once. The sequencing input was PBMCs or T cells enriched from blood (not recorded which). These receptors were obtained from a woman aged 30 to 39 with acute COVID-19. Each CDR3 is given with its conserved first and last residue. The order of the fields is J gene, D gene, clone size, V gene, CDR3 length, CDR3 protein, CDR3 DNA. D genes are given only for firm matches. Some rows have no size entry. The others give once, few or many, or a class for an expanded clone.

TRBJ1-2,.,.,TRBV3-1/TRBV3-2,17,CASSQDSVGTGEYGYTF,TGTGCCAGCAGCCAAGATTCAGTAGGGACTGGAGAGTATGGCTACACCTTC
TRBJ1-4,.,.,TRBV4-3,16,CASSPESRGVNEKLFF,TGCGCCAGCAGCCCGGAATCGCGGGGAGTTAATGAAAAACTGTTTTTT
TRBJ1-1,.,.,TRBV4-1,15,CASSPRRAGDTEAFF,TGCGCCAGCAGCCCCCGGCGGGCCGGGGACACTGAAGCTTTCTTT
TRBJ1-3,TRBD1,.,TRBV6-5,15,CASAPGTGYGNTIYF,TGTGCCAGCGCACCCGGGACAGGGTATGGAAACACCATATATTTT
TRBJ1-2,TRBD1,.,TRBV4-1,15,CASSTRTGRKNGYTF,TGCGCCAGCAGCACCCGGACAGGGCGGAAGAATGGCTACACCTTC
TRBJ2-3,.,.,TRBV20-1,11,CSAPSADTQYF,TGCAGTGCCCCGTCGGCAGATACGCAGTATTTT
TRBJ1-1,.,.,TRBV18,14,CASSPRAGNTEAFF,TGTGCCAGCTCACCACGGGCAGGGAACACTGAAGCTTTCTTT
TRBJ2-1,TRBD2,once,TRBV11-2,15,CASSLEPGLYNEQFF,TGTGCCAGCAGCTTAGAGCCGGGACTATACAATGAGCAGTTCTTC
TRBJ1-5,.,once,TRBV30,18,CAWSPPSVDIAFDQPQHF,TGTGCCTGGAGTCCCCCGAGTGTCGATATAGCATTCGATCAGCCCCAGCATTTT
TRBJ1-4,.,.,TRBV21-1,17,CASSNPGTGGCNEKLFF,TGTGCCAGCAGCAACCCCGGGACAGGGGGTTGTAATGAAAAACTGTTTTTT